These 30 T cell receptor beta chains came from one sample sequenced in a study of cytomegalovirus exposure and HLA in healthy donors. Repertoires were generated with immunoSEQ multiplex PCR, while TCRdb's copy carries only in-frame clones and drops some. This table holds 110,000 to 150,000 clones, over 90% found once. Specimen: PBMCs. The receptors were gathered from a man between 18 and 35 years old in good health and CMV-seropositive.

The chain links TRBV19 to TRBJ1-5; 9 bases map to TRBD1. The CDR3 loop spans 13 amino acids. The J segment lost 9 bases and the V segment lost 6 bases, leaving 6 bases of the junction unmatched. The germline V gene encodes CDR1 LNHDA and CDR2 SQIVND (reference sequence). DNA for the CDR3: TGTGCCAGTAGGAACAGGGGGCAGGGGCCCCAGCATTTT. Amino acids: CASRNRGQGPQHF.

V usage is TRBV7-9 and J usage is TRBJ1-3, with 8 bases matching TRBD1. The trim removed 5 bases at V and 4 bases at J, leaving 4 bases unmatched. CDR3 length: 14 residues. Germline assignment: CDR1 SEHNR and CDR2 FQNEAQ (reference sequence). This CDR3 is CASSPGGSGNTIYF. For the CDR3, the DNA is TGTGCCAGCAGCCCAGGGGGCTCAGGAAACACCATATATTTT.

The chain is built from TRBV27 and TRBJ1-1; D perhaps matches TRBD1 (6 bases). Germline CDR1 and CDR2: MNHEY and SMNVEV (reference sequence). The CDR3 sequence is 13 residues long. Trimming removed 5 bases from V and 5 bases from J, with 12 bases in between. The CDR3 DNA follows: TGTGCCAGCAGTCGGGAGGGGGTGACTGAAGCTTTCTTT. Encoded protein: CASSREGVTEAFF.

The rearrangement links TRBV19 to TRBJ2-3; D remains ambiguous. There are 14 residues in the CDR3. Per germline, CDR1 LNHDA and CDR2 SQIVND (reference sequence). Trimming stripped 4 bases from V and 4 bases from J, with 12 bases between. CDR3: CASSTITGPDTQYF. CDR3 DNA sequence: TGTGCCAGTAGTACCATAACTGGGCCAGATACGCAGTATTTT.

V usage is TRBV27 and J usage is TRBJ2-7, with TRBD1 identical over 8 bases. The CDR3 length is 13 residues. V lost 6 bases and J lost 7; bases outside the gene matches: 8. The germline V gene has CDR1 MNHEY and CDR2 SMNVEV (reference sequence). The CDR3 here is CASSRTGRWEQYF. The CDR3 DNA is TGTGCCAGCAGCCGGACAGGGAGATGGGAGCAGTACTTC.

The V gene is TRBV27, the J gene TRBJ2-1; TRBD2 matches 9 bases. CDR1 and CDR2 (germline): MNHEY, SMNVEV (reference sequence). V was clipped by 6 bases and J by 2 bases; unmatched bases: 8. CDR3 length: 16 residues. The DNA of the CDR3 is TGTGCCAGCAGGAAAGGGACTAGCAGCCCCTACAATGAGCAGTTCTTC. It yields the protein CASRKGTSSPYNEQFF.

The chain carries TRBV5-1 and TRBJ2-1, with a weak D call TRBD2 (5 bases). CDR1 is SGHRS and CDR2 is YFSETQ in the germline V gene. V lost 0 bases, J lost 3 bases, and 10 bases lay in between. The CDR3 runs to 15 residues. The CDR3 reads CASSLDSGHYNEQFF. The CDR3 DNA reads as TGCGCCAGCAGCTTGGACAGCGGTCACTACAATGAGCAGTTCTTC.

The sample holds one count of this clone. The chain is built from TRBV28 and TRBJ2-2; D is perhaps TRBD2 (5 bases). Germline values: CDR1 MDHEN, CDR2 SYDVKM. V was shortened by 3 bases and J by 5 bases, with 10 bases between the two germline ends. CDR3 length: 14 amino acids. CDR3 in amino acids: CASSLPGSTGELFF. In nucleotides, the CDR3 is TGTGCCAGCAGTTTGCCTGGGAGTACCGGGGAGCTGTTTTTT.

A single count supports this clone. The chain recombines TRBV27 with TRBJ2-3, with D maybe TRBD2 (6 bases). The CDR3 contains 11 residues. Germline CDR1 and CDR2: MNHEY and SMNVEV (reference sequence). With 5 bases removed from V and 6 bases from J, the gap between germline ends came to 6 bases. The CDR3 is CASSRGDTQYF. In nucleotides, the CDR3 is TGTGCCAGCAGTCGGGGGGATACGCAGTATTTT.

CDR3: CASSPRGAHYEQYF. CDR3 DNA sequence: TGTGCCAGCAGCCCCCGGGGGGCCCACTACGAGCAGTACTTC. The V and J genes are TRBV7-9 and TRBJ2-7, with D perhaps TRBD2 (7 bases). The CDR3 runs to 14 residues. V was shortened by 5 bases and J by 3 bases, with 14 bases between the two germline ends. From germline, CDR1 is SEHNR and CDR2 FQNEAQ (reference sequence).

The chain couples TRBV27 to TRBJ2-7; a possible D gene is TRBD1 (7 bases). The CDR3 extends over 14 amino acids. Germline CDR1 and CDR2: MNHEY and SMNVEV (reference sequence). The ends were cut back, 2 bases at V and 4 bases at J, with 12 bases in the middle. In DNA, the CDR3 is TGTGCCAGCAGTTTACAGGGGGGATCGTACGAGCAGTACTTC. It translates to CASSLQGGSYEQYF.

The J gene is TRBJ2-2, the V gene TRBV2; D is ambiguous. Trimming took 8 bases from V and 7 from J, leaving 20 bases between them. Germline CDR1 and CDR2: SNHLY and FYNNEI. CDR3 size: 15 residues. CDR3 DNA sequence: TGTGCCAGCTCTAGACGGGTTTCAATCGGCGGGGAGCTGTTTTTT. Protein product: CASSRRVSIGGELFF. Based on the CDR3 plus reference TRBV2 and TRBJ2-2, the full variable domain is EPEVTQTPSHQVTQMGQEVILRCVPISNHLYFYWYRQILGQKVEFLVSFYNNEISEKSEIFDDQFSVERPDGSNFTLKIRSTKLEDSAMYFCASSRRVSIGGELFFGEGSRLTVL.

The V gene is TRBV27, the J gene TRBJ2-1; 13 bases agree with TRBD2. This CDR3 comprises 15 residues. V shed 5 bases and J 9 bases; nucleotides not matched to a gene: 7. The V gene's germline CDR1 is MNHEY and CDR2 SMNVEV (reference sequence). The CDR3 region has the DNA TGTGCCAGCAGTCGGGGGACTAGCGGGAAGGTTGAGCAGTTCTTC. Translated: CASSRGTSGKVEQFF.

This clone has a single count. V usage is TRBV2 and J usage is TRBJ2-7, with 11 bases fitting TRBD1. Trimming removed 5 bases from V and 0 bases from J; junction bases left unmatched: 6. CDR1 and CDR2 from the germline V gene are SNHLY and FYNNEI. The CDR3 runs 16 residues. CDR3 loop: CASSSIGTGGSYEQYF. The CDR3 DNA is TGTGCCAGCAGTTCCATAGGGACAGGGGGCTCCTACGAGCAGTACTTC. Supplemented by reference TRBV2 and TRBJ2-7, the full variable domain reads EPEVTQTPSHQVTQMGQEVILRCVPISNHLYFYWYRQILGQKVEFLVSFYNNEISEKSEIFDDQFSVERPDGSNFTLKIRSTKLEDSAMYFCASSSIGTGGSYEQYFGPGTRLTVT.

The rearrangement links TRBV7-2 to TRBJ2-7; 7 bases align to TRBD2. V trimming: 3 bases; J trimming: 1 base; junction bases outside the gene matches: 9. There are 16 residues in the CDR3. CDR1 SGHTA and CDR2 FQGNSA come from the germline V gene. CDR3 sequence reads: CASSLGGGGFSYEQYF. The DNA of the CDR3 is TGTGCCAGCAGCTTGGGTGGCGGGGGTTTTTCCTACGAGCAGTACTTC.

This CDR3 reads CASSLWTGEGTGELFF. CDR3 coding DNA: TGTGCCAGCAGTTTATGGACAGGGGAAGGCACCGGGGAGCTGTTTTTT. The chain recombines TRBV6-5 with TRBJ2-2, with TRBD1 identical over 9 bases. V dropped 4 bases and J dropped 4; count of bases not matched to a gene: 7. Germline CDR1 and CDR2: MNHEY and SVGAGI. The CDR3 runs 16 residues.

A single count supports this clone. The V and J genes are TRBV11-1 and TRBJ2-1, with a weak D call TRBD2 (6 bases). V lost 0 bases, J lost 3 bases, and 15 bases lay in between. The CDR3 is made up of 17 amino acids. CDR1 is SGHAT and CDR2 is FQDESV in the germline V gene (reference sequence). The CDR3 loop reads CASSLAFAGTRYNEQFF. DNA for the CDR3: TGTGCCAGCAGCTTAGCCTTCGCTGGGACTCGCTACAATGAGCAGTTCTTC.

The V call is TRBV5-1, the J call TRBJ2-7; D gene ambiguous. Trimming shortened V by 4 bases and J by 0 bases, and 8 bases separated the two germline ends. The CDR3 extends over 13 amino acids. From germline, CDR1 is SGHRS and CDR2 YFSETQ. CDR3 sequence reads: CASSQPGSYEQYF. The DNA for the CDR3 is TGCGCCAGCAGCCAACCAGGCTCCTACGAGCAGTACTTC.

V and J are TRBV6-5 and TRBJ1-5; weak D call: TRBD1 (5 bases). The CDR3 loop spans 13 amino acids. Germline lookup yields CDR1 MNHEY and CDR2 SVGAGI. Trimming stripped 6 bases from V and 4 bases from J, with 10 bases between. DNA of the CDR3: TGTGCCAGCAGGCGGCAGGGTAATCAGCCCCAGCATTTT. Translation: CASRRQGNQPQHF.

The chain carries TRBV7-2 and TRBJ2-2; D remains ambiguous. The CDR3 is 15 residues long. Trimming cost V 5 bases and J 4 bases, with 14 bases left between them. The germline CDR1 and CDR2 sequences are SGHTA and FQGNSA. CDR3: CASSAPGFLTGELFF. CDR3 DNA sequence: TGTGCCAGCAGCGCTCCCGGGTTTCTCACCGGGGAGCTGTTTTTT.

This chain links TRBV9 with TRBJ2-5, with TRBD2 matching 15 bases. The CDR3 has 15 amino acids. Per germline, CDR1 SGDLS and CDR2 YYNGEE. The J segment lost 5 bases and the V segment lost 2 bases, leaving 1 base of the junction unmatched. The CDR3 here is CASSVGLAGGETQYF. CDR3 in DNA: TGTGCCAGCAGCGTCGGACTAGCGGGAGGGGAGACCCAGTACTTC.

This chain uses TRBV6-5 with TRBJ2-1, with 10 bases identical to TRBD1. In germline, CDR1 is MNHEY, CDR2 SVGAGI. V dropped 2 bases and J dropped 6; count of bases not matched to a gene: 1. This CDR3 has 14 residues. CDR3 sequence: CASSYRDRGNEQFF. CDR3 in DNA: TGTGCCAGCAGTTACCGGGACAGGGGCAATGAGCAGTTCTTC.

The V gene is TRBV4-2, the J gene TRBJ2-7; no clear D. The V end was cut by 0 bases, the J end by 0 bases, with 15 bases between. Germline CDR1 is LGHNA and CDR2 is YNFKEQ. The CDR3 sequence is 17 residues long. The CDR3 loop is CASSQELGQVNSYEQYF. CDR3 DNA sequence: TGTGCCAGCAGCCAAGAATTGGGCCAGGTGAACTCCTACGAGCAGTACTTC.

The rearrangement uses TRBV7-6 and TRBJ2-3; TRBD2 matches at 14 bases. The germline V gene has CDR1 SGHVS and CDR2 FNYEAQ. The CDR3 totals 16 residues. V lost 5 bases and J lost 3; bases outside the gene matches: 4. CDR3 loop: CASSPGTSGSTDTQYF. The DNA for the CDR3 is TGTGCCAGCAGCCCAGGGACTAGCGGGAGTACAGATACGCAGTATTTT.

The V and J genes are TRBV5-4 and TRBJ1-5, with unresolved D. The germline gives CDR1 SGHNT, CDR2 YYREEE (reference sequence). The V end lost 2 bases, the J end lost 5 bases, and 11 bases lay between the germline ends. CDR3 size: 14 residues. The CDR3 loop reads CASSFEVDYQPQHF. The CDR3 DNA is TGTGCCAGCAGCTTCGAGGTCGACTATCAGCCCCAGCATTTT.

This clone appeared once. The chain employs TRBV5-1 and TRBJ2-1; 8 positions agree with TRBD2. This CDR3 spans 16 amino acids. The germline CDR1 and CDR2 sequences are SGHRS and YFSETQ. With 4 bases clipped from V and 0 bases from J, the junction kept 6 bases outside the gene matches. CDR3 in amino acids: CASSELSGSSYNEQFF. The CDR3 nucleotides read TGCGCCAGCAGCGAACTAAGCGGGAGCTCCTACAATGAGCAGTTCTTC.

The chain joins TRBV18 to TRBJ2-6; D may be TRBD1 (6 bases). Germline CDR1 KGHSH, CDR2 LQKENI. V lost 3 bases and J lost 0, with 15 bases in between. The CDR3 is made up of 18 amino acids. As DNA, the CDR3 is TGTGCCAGCTCACCCCTCCCACAGGGTGACTCTGGGGCCAACGTCCTGACTTTC. Amino acids: CASSPLPQGDSGANVLTF.

J is TRBJ2-7 and V is TRBV29-1; D may be TRBD1 (6 bases). This CDR3 contains 11 residues. Trimming shortened V by 6 bases and J by 4 bases, and 10 bases separated the two germline ends. Germline assignment: CDR1 SQVTM and CDR2 ANQGSEA. Here the CDR3 reads CSVRTDYEQYF. The CDR3 nucleotides are TGCAGCGTGCGGACAGATTACGAGCAGTACTTC.

V is TRBV7-9 and J is TRBJ1-4, with 8 nucleotides matching TRBD1. The germline V gene encodes CDR1 SEHNR and CDR2 FQNEAQ (reference sequence). CDR3 length: 15 residues. Losses at the gene ends were 5 bases for V and 4 bases for J; bases not matched to a gene: 6. CDR3 coding DNA: TGTGCCAGCAGCACACTCGACAGGGGTAATGAAAAACTGTTTTTT. Translation: CASSTLDRGNEKLFF.

As DNA, the CDR3 is TGTGCCAGCAGTGAAGACTTCACGGGGGAGCAGTACTTC. Translated, it gives CASSEDFTGEQYF. This chain connects TRBV25-1 to TRBJ2-7; possibly TRBD2 for D (5 bases). Germline V gene lookup returns CDR1 MGHDK and CDR2 SYGVNS. This CDR3 is 13 amino acids long. V shed 2 bases and J shed 7 bases, with 12 bases lying between them.